The TCR beta chain described here comes from a study of blood T cell repertoires in COVID-19. Across the whole study: COVID-19 samples, acute and convalescent, were from the United States, Italy and Spain. T cells, B-cell-depleted T cells, or PBMCs supplied cDNA or gDNA.

As originally analysed: Scientists estimated how many nucleated cells there were by amplifying reference gene primers. Assay: immunoSEQ multiplex PCR; the TCRdb copy retains only in-frame clones and omits some. V, J and clone size reflect that table, while D and trimming were determined from the DNA. The sample has hundreds of thousands of clones; 85% to 90% are singletons. The V gene lost 6 bases and the J gene lost 2 bases, with 10 bases spanning the gap. CDR1 is MNHEY and CDR2 is SMNVEV in the germline V gene (reference sequence). The CDR3 has 13 amino acids. This receptor was taken from a man aged 50-59 years who had been exposed to COVID-19. The sample taken for sequencing was PBMCs or T cells enriched from blood (not recorded which). The rearrangement links TRBV27 to TRBJ1-1; D is uncertain. The CDR3 loop is CASSFRYNTEAFF. The CDR3 DNA reads as TGTGCCAGCAGCTTCAGATACAACACTGAAGCTTTCTTT.